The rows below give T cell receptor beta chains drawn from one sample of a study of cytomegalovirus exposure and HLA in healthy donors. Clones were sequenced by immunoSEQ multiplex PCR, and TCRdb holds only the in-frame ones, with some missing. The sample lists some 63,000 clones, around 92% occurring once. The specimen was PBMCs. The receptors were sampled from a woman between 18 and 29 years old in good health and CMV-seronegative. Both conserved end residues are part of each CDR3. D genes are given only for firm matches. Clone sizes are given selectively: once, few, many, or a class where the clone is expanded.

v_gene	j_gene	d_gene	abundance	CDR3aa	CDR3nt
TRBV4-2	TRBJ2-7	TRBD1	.	CASSQDEGQGSYEQYF	TGTGCCAGCAGCCAAGATGAGGGACAGGGTTCCTACGAGCAGTACTTC
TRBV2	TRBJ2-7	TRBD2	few	CASSYGTSGSRGSYEQYF	TGTGCCAGCAGTTATGGGACTAGCGGGAGTCGGGGCTCCTACGAGCAGTACTTC
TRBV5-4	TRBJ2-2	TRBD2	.	CASSRLAGGTGELFF	TGTGCCAGCAGCCGACTAGCGGGAGGCACCGGGGAGCTGTTTTTT
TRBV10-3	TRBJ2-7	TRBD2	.	CATHTSLAASYEQYF	TGTGCCACCCATACAAGCCTAGCGGCCTCCTACGAGCAGTACTTC
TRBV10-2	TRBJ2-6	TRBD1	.	CASNSDGDRGGSGANVLTF	TGCGCCAGCAACTCTGACGGGGACAGGGGAGGCTCTGGGGCCAACGTCCTGACTTTC
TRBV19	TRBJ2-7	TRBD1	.	CASSRDRDSYEQYF	TGTGCCAGTAGTAGGGACAGGGACTCCTACGAGCAGTACTTC
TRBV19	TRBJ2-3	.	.	CASSIESPGDTQYF	TGTGCCAGTAGTATAGAATCCCCGGGGGATACGCAGTATTTT
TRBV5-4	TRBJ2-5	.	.	CASSLPRGPSETQYF	TGTGCCAGCAGCTTGCCGCGGGGGCCTTCAGAGACCCAGTACTTC
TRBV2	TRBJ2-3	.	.	CASTLARGDTQYF	TGTGCCAGCACCTTGGCCCGCGGGGATACGCAGTATTTT
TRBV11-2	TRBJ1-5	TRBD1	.	CASSYRPPPGQFNQPQHF	TGTGCCAGCAGCTATAGACCGCCTCCGGGACAGTTCAATCAGCCCCAGCATTTT
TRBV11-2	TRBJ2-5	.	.	CASSSGPQETQYF	TGTGCCAGCAGCTCGGGTCCCCAAGAGACCCAGTACTTC
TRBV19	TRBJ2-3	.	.	CASTSVGLVTDTQYF	TGTGCCAGTACCTCCGTGGGCCTCGTGACAGATACGCAGTATTTT
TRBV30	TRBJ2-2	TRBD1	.	CAWSLLGAETGSPGELFF	TGTGCCTGGAGCCTCCTAGGTGCCGAGACAGGGTCCCCCGGGGAGCTGTTTTTT
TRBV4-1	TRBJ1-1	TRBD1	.	CASSPAGGTTEAFF	TGCGCCAGCAGCCCGGCAGGGGGCACCACTGAAGCTTTCTTT
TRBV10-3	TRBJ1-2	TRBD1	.	CAISDGQGEMAGTF	TGTGCCATCAGTGACGGACAGGGAGAGATGGCTGGGACCTTC
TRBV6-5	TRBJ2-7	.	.	CASNTATSLAHEQYF	TGTGCCAGCAATACCGCGACTAGTTTGGCCCACGAGCAGTACTTC
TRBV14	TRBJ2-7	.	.	CASGPLPGEQYF	TGTGCCAGCGGCCCTCTCCCGGGGGAGCAGTACTTC
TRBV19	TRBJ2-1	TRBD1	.	CASRITGTGYNEQFF	TGTGCCAGTAGGATAACCGGGACAGGGTACAATGAGCAGTTCTTC
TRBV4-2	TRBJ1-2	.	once	CASSQALRGGYDYGYTF	TGTGCCAGCAGCCAGGCCTTACGCGGAGGGTACGACTATGGCTACACCTTC
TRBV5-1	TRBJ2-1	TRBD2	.	CASSRSGWGSYNEQFF	TGCGCCAGCAGCCGTAGCGGGTGGGGCTCCTACAATGAGCAGTTCTTC
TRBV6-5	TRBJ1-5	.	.	CASRAGRETQPQHF	TGTGCCAGCAGGGCCGGGAGGGAGACTCAGCCCCAGCATTTT
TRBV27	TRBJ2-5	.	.	CASRKPGPRGETQYF	TGTGCCAGCAGGAAACCGGGCCCCCGGGGGGAGACCCAGTACTTC
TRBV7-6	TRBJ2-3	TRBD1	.	CASSSQGRDTQYF	TGTGCCAGCAGCTCACAGGGGAGAGATACGCAGTATTTT
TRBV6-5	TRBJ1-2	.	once	CASKVEGSNYGYTF	TGTGCCAGCAAGGTGGAGGGTTCTAACTATGGCTACACCTTC
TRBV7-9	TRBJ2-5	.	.	CASSFTQETQYF	TGTGCCAGCAGCTTTACTCAAGAGACCCAGTACTTC
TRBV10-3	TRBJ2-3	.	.	CAISARLPNTDTQYF	TGTGCCATCAGTGCGAGACTACCCAACACAGATACGCAGTATTTT
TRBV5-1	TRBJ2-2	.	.	CASSLPGVTGELFF	TGCGCCAGCAGCTTACCCGGGGTCACCGGGGAGCTGTTTTTT
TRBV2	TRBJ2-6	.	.	CASSVRGSGANVLTF	TGTGCCAGCAGTGTTCGGGGTTCTGGGGCCAACGTCCTGACTTTC
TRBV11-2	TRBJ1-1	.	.	CASITLAVGTEAFF	TGTGCCAGCATCACCCTGGCGGTTGGCACTGAAGCTTTCTTT
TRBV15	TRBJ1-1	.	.	CATSSQATPNTEAFF	TGTGCCACCAGCAGTCAGGCCACCCCGAACACTGAAGCTTTCTTT
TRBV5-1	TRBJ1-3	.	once	CASSQGGGNTIYF	TGCGCCAGCAGCCAGGGAGGTGGAAACACCATATATTTT
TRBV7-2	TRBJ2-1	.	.	CASSLVGGRQANEQFF	TGTGCCAGCAGCTTAGTGGGAGGGAGACAGGCTAATGAGCAGTTCTTC
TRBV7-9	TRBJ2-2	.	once	CASSPVEGISNTGELFF	TGTGCCAGCAGCCCCGTCGAGGGCATTTCGAACACCGGGGAGCTGTTTTTT
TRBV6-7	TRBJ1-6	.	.	CASSYSTRNSPLHF	TGTGCCAGCAGTTACTCGACTCGCAATTCACCCCTCCACTTT
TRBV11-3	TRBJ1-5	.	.	CASSPRQANQPQHF	TGTGCCAGCAGCCCCCGACAGGCCAATCAGCCCCAGCATTTT
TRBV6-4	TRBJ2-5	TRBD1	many	CASMRTGTGEEETQYF	TGTGCCAGCATGCGAACCGGGACAGGGGAGGAGGAGACCCAGTACTTC
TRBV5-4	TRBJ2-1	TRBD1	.	CASSRGQGSYNEQFF	TGTGCCAGCAGCAGGGGGCAGGGTTCCTACAATGAGCAGTTCTTC
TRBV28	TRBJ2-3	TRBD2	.	CASSLIGGGDFTDTQYF	TGTGCCAGCAGTTTAATCGGCGGGGGGGACTTCACAGATACGCAGTATTTT
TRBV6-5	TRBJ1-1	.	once	CASSKNADNNEAFF	TGTGCCAGCAGTAAAAACGCGGACAATAATGAAGCTTTCTTT
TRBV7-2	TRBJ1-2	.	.	CASSLGPGANYGYTF	TGTGCCAGCAGCTTAGGGCCGGGAGCCAACTATGGCTACACCTTC
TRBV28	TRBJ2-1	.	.	CASNSFNEQFF	TGTGCCAGCAACTCGTTTAATGAGCAGTTCTTC
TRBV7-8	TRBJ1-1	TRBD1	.	CASSLDRGLTEAFF	TGTGCCAGCAGCTTGGACAGGGGGCTGACTGAAGCTTTCTTT
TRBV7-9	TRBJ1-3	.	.	CASGRGSSGNTIYF	TGTGCCAGCGGTCGGGGGAGCTCTGGAAACACCATATATTTT
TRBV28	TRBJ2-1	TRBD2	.	CASSLQRAGGYGMLF	TGTGCCAGCAGTTTACAACGTGCGGGGGGGTATGGCATGCTCTTC
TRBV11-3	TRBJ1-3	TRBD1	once	CASSFVEGAFHSGNTIYF	TGTGCCAGCAGCTTTGTGGAGGGGGCTTTCCACTCTGGAAACACCATATATTTT
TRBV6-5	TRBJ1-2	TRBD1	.	CASSYGTGADYGYTF	TGTGCCAGCAGTTATGGGACAGGGGCGGACTATGGCTACACCTTC
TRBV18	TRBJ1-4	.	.	CASSPLPGLIEKLFF	TGTGCCAGCTCACCACTCCCCGGTCTGATCGAAAAACTGTTTTTT